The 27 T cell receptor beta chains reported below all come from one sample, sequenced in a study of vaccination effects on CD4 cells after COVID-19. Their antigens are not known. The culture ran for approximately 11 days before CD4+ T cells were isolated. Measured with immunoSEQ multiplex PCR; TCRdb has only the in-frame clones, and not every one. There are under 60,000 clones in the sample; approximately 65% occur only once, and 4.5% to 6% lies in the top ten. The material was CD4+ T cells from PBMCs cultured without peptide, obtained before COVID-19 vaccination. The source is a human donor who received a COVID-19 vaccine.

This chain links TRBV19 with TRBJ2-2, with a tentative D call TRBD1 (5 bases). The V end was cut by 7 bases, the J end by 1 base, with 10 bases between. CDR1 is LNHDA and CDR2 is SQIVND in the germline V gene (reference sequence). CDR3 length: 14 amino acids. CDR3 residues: CASTYGQNTGELFF. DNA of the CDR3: TGTGCCAGTACATACGGACAGAACACCGGGGAGCTGTTTTTT.

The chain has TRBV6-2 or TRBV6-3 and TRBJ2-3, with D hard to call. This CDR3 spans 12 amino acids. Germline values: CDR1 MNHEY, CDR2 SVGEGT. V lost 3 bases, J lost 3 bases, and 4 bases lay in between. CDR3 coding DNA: TGTGCCAGCAGTTATACGACAGATACGCAGTATTTT. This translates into CASSYTTDTQYF.

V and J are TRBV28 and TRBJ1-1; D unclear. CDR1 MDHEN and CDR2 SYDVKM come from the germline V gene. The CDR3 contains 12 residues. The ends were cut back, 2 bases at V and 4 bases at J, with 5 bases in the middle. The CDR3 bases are TGTGCCAGCAGTTTAGGATTCACTGAAGCTTTCTTT. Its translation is CASSLGFTEAFF.

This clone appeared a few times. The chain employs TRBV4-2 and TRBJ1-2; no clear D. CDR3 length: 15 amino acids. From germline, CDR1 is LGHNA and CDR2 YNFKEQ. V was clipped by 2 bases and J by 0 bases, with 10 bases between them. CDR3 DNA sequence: TGTGCCAGCAGCCAACCCGGACGAGCTAACTATGGCTACACCTTC. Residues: CASSQPGRANYGYTF.

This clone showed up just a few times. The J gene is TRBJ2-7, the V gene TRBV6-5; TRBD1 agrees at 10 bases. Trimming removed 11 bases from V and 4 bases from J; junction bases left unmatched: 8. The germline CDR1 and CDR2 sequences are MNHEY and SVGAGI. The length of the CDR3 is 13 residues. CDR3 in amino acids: CASRQGALYEQYF. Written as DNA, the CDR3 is TGTGCCTCCAGACAGGGGGCGCTTTACGAGCAGTACTTC.

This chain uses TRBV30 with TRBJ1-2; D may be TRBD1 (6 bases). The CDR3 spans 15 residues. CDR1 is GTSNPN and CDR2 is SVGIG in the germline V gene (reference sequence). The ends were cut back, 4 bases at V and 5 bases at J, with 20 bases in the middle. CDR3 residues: CAWTRGAGVGYGYTF. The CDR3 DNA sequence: TGTGCCTGGACTCGCGGGGCAGGGGTAGGGTATGGCTACACCTTC.

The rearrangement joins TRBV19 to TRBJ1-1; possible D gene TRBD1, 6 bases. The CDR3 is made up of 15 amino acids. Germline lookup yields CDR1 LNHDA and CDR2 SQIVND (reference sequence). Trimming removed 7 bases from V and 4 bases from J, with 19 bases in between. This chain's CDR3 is CASTPPGHRFTEAFF. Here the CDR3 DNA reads TGTGCCAGTACCCCCCCGGGACACCGCTTCACTGAAGCTTTCTTT.

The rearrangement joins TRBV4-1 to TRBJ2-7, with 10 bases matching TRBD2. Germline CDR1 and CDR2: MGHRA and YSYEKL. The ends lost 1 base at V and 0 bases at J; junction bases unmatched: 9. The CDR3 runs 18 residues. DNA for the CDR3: TGCGCCAGCAGCCAAGGACTAGCGGGTCCAAGGAGCTCCTACGAGCAGTACTTC. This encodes CASSQGLAGPRSSYEQYF.

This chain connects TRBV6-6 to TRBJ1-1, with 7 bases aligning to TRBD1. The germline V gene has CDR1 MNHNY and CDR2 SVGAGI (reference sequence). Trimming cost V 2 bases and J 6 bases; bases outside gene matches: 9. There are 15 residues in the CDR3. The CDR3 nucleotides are TGTGCCAGCAGTTACCCGGACAGGCGGGGGCCTGAAGCTTTCTTT. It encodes CASSYPDRRGPEAFF.

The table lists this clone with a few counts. The DNA of the CDR3 is TGTGCCAGCAGTTTAGATCGGAATTCACCCCTCCACTTT. Translation: CASSLDRNSPLHF. The genes are TRBV12-3 or TRBV12-4 and TRBJ1-6; D gene ambiguous. V dropped 1 base and J dropped 7 bases, with 5 bases sitting between them. The CDR3 runs to 13 residues.

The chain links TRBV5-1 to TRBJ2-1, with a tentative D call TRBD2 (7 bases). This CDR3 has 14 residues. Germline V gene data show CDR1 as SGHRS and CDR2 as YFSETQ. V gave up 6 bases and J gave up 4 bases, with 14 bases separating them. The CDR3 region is CASTEGGGYNEQFF. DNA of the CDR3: TGCGCCAGCACCGAGGGGGGGGGTTACAATGAGCAGTTCTTC.

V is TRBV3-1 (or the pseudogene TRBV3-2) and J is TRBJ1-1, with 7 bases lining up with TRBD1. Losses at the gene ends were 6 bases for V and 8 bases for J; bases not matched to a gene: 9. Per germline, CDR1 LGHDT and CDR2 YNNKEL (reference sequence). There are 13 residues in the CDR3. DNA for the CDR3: TGTGCCAGCAGAAAGGGGGGGGACAGAGAAGCTTTCTTT. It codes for CASRKGGDREAFF.

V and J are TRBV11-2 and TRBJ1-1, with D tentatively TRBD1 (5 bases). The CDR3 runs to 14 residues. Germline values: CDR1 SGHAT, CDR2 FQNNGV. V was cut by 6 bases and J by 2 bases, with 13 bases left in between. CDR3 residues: CASRLRGYNTEAFF. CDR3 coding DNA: TGTGCCAGCAGACTTAGGGGATATAACACTGAAGCTTTCTTT.

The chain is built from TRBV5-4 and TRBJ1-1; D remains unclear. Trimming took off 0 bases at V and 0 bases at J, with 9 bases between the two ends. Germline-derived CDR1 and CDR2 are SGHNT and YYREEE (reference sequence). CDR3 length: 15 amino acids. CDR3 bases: TGTGCCAGCAGCTTGGAGCCGACCATGAACACTGAAGCTTTCTTT. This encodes CASSLEPTMNTEAFF.

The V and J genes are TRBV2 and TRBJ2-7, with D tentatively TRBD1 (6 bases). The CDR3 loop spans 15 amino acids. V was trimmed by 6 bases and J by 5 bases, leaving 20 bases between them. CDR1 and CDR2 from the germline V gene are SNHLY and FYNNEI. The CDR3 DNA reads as TGTGCCAGCAGCGAGAACAGGGCGTCTAAGAACGAGCAGTACTTC. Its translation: CASSENRASKNEQYF.

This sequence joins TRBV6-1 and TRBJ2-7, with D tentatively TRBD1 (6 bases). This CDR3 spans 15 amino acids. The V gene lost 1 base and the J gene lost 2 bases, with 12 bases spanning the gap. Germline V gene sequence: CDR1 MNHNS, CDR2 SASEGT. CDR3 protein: CASSEVGGAPYEQYF. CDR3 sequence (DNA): TGTGCCAGCAGTGAAGTAGGGGGAGCGCCCTACGAGCAGTACTTC.

This CDR3 reads CASSAAGLRETQYF. In DNA, the CDR3 is TGTGCCAGCAGCGCCGCGGGACTCCGGGAGACCCAGTACTTC. The V and J genes are TRBV7-2 and TRBJ2-5; maybe TRBD2 (6 bases). Trimming cost V 5 bases and J 5 bases, with 15 bases left between them. This CDR3 is built from 14 residues. Germline CDR1 SGHTA, CDR2 FQGNSA.

The CDR3: CASSAGGNNQPQHF. CDR3 coding DNA: TGTGCCAGCAGTGCAGGGGGCAACAATCAGCCCCAGCATTTT. The chain joins TRBV28 to TRBJ1-5; 8 bases match TRBD1. CDR1 and CDR2 from the germline V gene are MDHEN and SYDVKM. Trimming removed 5 bases from V and 3 bases from J; junction bases left unmatched: 3. This CDR3 spans 14 amino acids.

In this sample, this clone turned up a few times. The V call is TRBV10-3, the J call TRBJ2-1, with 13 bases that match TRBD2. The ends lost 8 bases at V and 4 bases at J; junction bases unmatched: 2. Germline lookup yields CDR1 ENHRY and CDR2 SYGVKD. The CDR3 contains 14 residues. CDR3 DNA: TGTGCCATCTCGACTAGCGGGGGGTACAATGAGCAGTTCTTC. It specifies CAISTSGGYNEQFF.

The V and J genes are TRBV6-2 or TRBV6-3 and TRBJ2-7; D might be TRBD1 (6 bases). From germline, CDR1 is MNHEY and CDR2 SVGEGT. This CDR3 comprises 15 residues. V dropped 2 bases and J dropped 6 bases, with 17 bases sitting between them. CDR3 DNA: TGTGCCAGCAGTTACGATTCAGGGACACGCTCCGAGCAGTACTTC. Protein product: CASSYDSGTRSEQYF.

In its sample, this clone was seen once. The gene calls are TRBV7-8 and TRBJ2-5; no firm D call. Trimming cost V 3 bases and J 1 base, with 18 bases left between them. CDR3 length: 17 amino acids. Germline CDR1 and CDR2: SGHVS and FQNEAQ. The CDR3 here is CASSFSAGVPPQETQYF. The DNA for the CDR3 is TGTGCCAGCAGCTTTTCGGCAGGCGTCCCACCCCAAGAGACCCAGTACTTC.

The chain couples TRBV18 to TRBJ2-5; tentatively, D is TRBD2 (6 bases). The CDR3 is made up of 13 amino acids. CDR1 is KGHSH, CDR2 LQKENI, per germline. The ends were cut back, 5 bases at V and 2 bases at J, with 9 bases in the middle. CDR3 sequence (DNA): TGTGCCAGCTCAAGGCGGGGTCAAGAGACCCAGTACTTC. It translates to CASSRRGQETQYF.

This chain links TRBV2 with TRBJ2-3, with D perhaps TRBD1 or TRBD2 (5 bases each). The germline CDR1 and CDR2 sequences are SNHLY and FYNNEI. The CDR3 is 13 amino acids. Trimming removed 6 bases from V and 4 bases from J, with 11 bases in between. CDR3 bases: TGTGCCAGCAGACCGAGGGGCGCAGATACGCAGTATTTT. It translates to CASRPRGADTQYF.

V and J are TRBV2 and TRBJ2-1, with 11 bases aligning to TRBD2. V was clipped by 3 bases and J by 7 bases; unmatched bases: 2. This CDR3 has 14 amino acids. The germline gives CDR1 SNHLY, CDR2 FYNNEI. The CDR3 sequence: CASSERLAGNEQFF. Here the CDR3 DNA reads TGTGCCAGCAGTGAGCGACTAGCGGGGAATGAGCAGTTCTTC.

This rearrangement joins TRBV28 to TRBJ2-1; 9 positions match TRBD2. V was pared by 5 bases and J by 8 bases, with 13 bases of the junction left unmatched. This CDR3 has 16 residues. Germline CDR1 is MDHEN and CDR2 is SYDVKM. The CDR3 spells CASSPSIGGGAYEQFF. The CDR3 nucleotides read TGTGCCAGCAGTCCCTCTATTGGCGGGGGGGCGTATGAGCAGTTCTTC.

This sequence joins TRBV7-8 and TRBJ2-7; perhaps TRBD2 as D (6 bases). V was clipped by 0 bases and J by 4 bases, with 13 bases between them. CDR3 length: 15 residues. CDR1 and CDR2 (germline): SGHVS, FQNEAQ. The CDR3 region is CASSLAPGGFYEQYF. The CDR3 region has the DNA TGTGCCAGCAGCTTAGCCCCCGGGGGATTTTACGAGCAGTACTTC.

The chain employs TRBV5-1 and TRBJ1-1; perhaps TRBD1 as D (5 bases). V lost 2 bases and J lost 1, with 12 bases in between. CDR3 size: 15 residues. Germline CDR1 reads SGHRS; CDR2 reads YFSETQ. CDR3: CASSFLAGGNTEAFF. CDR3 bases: TGCGCCAGCAGCTTTTTGGCGGGGGGGAACACTGAAGCTTTCTTT.